This is a list of T cell receptor beta chains from one sample in a study of T and B cells in COVID-19 patients. TCRdb reprocessed the multiplex PCR reads with MiXCR, giving one entry per CDR3 protein. The sample comprises about 14,000 distinct CDR3 sequences, 25% to 35% of which are singletons, and around 7% rests with the top ten. Sequencing was carried out using blood. The receptor set was obtained from a human donor who had recovered from COVID-19. CDR3s include the opening cysteine and the closing phenylalanine or tryptophan. Fields, in order: J gene, clone size, D gene, V gene, CDR3 DNA, CDR3 protein. The D gene is left open where the match is weak. Size is omitted from some rows. Given values are once, few, many or a class for expanded clones.

J gene: TRBJ1-5; clone size: few; D gene: .; V gene: TRBV27; CDR3 DNA: TGTGCCAGCAAACGGGGCGGGCAGCCCCAGCATTTT; CDR3 protein: CASKRGGQPQHF
J gene: TRBJ2-7; clone size: .; D gene: TRBD2; V gene: TRBV27; CDR3 DNA: TGTGCCAGCAGTTTACTGTCTAGCGGGATGTACGAGCAGTACTTC; CDR3 protein: CASSLLSSGMYEQYF
J gene: TRBJ1-5; clone size: .; D gene: .; V gene: TRBV19; CDR3 DNA: TGTGCCAGTAGTTGGGCCTTGGACCTCATAGCCCAGCATTTT; CDR3 protein: CASSWALDLIAQHF
J gene: TRBJ1-5; clone size: few; D gene: .; V gene: TRBV19; CDR3 DNA: TGTGCCAGTAGTATTGTTAATCAGCCCCAGCATTTT; CDR3 protein: CASSIVNQPQHF
J gene: TRBJ2-1; clone size: .; D gene: .; V gene: TRBV6-2/TRBV6-3; CDR3 DNA: TGTGCCAGCAGACCGAGGCGGGGCTACAATGAGCAGTTCTTC; CDR3 protein: CASRPRRGYNEQFF
J gene: TRBJ2-2; clone size: .; D gene: TRBD1; V gene: TRBV18; CDR3 DNA: TGTGCCAGCTCACCCCGGGACAGGGATATATCCGGGGAGCTGTTTTTT; CDR3 protein: CASSPRDRDISGELFF
J gene: TRBJ2-3; clone size: many; D gene: .; V gene: TRBV27; CDR3 DNA: TGTGCCAGCATGAAGCCGAGGGCTAGCGAGACAGATACGCAGTATTTT; CDR3 protein: CASMKPRASETDTQYF
J gene: TRBJ2-5; clone size: medium-sized; D gene: .; V gene: TRBV12-3/TRBV12-4; CDR3 DNA: TGTGCCAGCAGTTTAGACGGGCGCAGGGGTGAGACCCAGTACTTC; CDR3 protein: CASSLDGRRGETQYF
J gene: TRBJ2-7; clone size: .; D gene: TRBD1; V gene: TRBV6-5; CDR3 DNA: TGTGCCAGCAGTTACTCTAGTGGACAGGCGCCCTACGAGCAGTACTTC; CDR3 protein: CASSYSSGQAPYEQYF
J gene: TRBJ2-7; clone size: medium-sized; D gene: .; V gene: TRBV6-5; CDR3 DNA: TGTGCCAGCAGTTCATACATAGGGACGGAAGCGAACGAGCAGTACTTC; CDR3 protein: CASSSYIGTEANEQYF
J gene: TRBJ2-7; clone size: medium-sized; D gene: .; V gene: TRBV19; CDR3 DNA: TGTGCCTCCCCACGACCCGACACGCAGGGATCGGAGGTCGAGCAGTACTTC; CDR3 protein: CASPRPDTQGSEVEQYF
J gene: TRBJ1-2; clone size: once; D gene: TRBD1; V gene: TRBV6-2/TRBV6-3; CDR3 DNA: TGTGCCAGCACTTCAACCCCCTCTACCGGGACAGGGATGAGAGGCTACACCTTC; CDR3 protein: CASTSTPSTGTGMRGYTF